In this sample, the clone carrying this TCR beta chain turned up once. Its antigen is unknown. The PCR had 60 Vbeta and 13 Jbeta primers. The data were produced by immunoSEQ multiplex PCR, yet TCRdb's version contains in-frame clones alone and is incomplete. This sample carries about 170,000 clones, over 60% of them seen once, and the ten largest clones take approximately 1.5%. CDR3 length equals 15 residues. V gave up 0 bases and J gave up 4 bases; unmatched junction bases: 6. Germline values: CDR1 MNHNY, CDR2 SVGAGI (reference sequence). At sampling all donors were nominally healthy, likely with unrecorded immune exposures. This entry is derived from a study of cytomegalovirus exposure and HLA in healthy donors. Study outcomes and limitations: Later analysis associated a missense DCLRE1C variant with TCR beta V- and J-gene trimming. The study flagged some 180 TCR beta chains as cytomegalovirus-associated.

The chain carries TRBV6-6 and TRBJ2-7; 7 nucleotides agree with TRBD2. This sequence originates from a girl between 5 and 17 years old in good health and CMV-seronegative. The sequencing sample was made of PBMCs. The CDR3 sequence is CASSYSPLGGYEQYF. The CDR3 nucleotides are TGTGCCAGCAGTTACTCCCCGCTGGGGGGGTACGAGCAGTACTTC.